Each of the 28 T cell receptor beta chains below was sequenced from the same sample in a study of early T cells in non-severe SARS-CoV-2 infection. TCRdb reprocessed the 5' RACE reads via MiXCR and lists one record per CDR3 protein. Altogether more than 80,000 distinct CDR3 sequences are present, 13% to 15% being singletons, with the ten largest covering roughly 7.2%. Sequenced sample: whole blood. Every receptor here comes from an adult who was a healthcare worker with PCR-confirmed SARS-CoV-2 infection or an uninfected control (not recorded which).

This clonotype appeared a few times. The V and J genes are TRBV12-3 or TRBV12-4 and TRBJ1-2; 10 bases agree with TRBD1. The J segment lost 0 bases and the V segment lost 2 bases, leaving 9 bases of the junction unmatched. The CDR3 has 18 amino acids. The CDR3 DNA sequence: TGTGCCAGCAGTTTATATTCGGGACAGGGGTCCGCTAACTATGGCTACACCTTC. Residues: CASSLYSGQGSANYGYTF.

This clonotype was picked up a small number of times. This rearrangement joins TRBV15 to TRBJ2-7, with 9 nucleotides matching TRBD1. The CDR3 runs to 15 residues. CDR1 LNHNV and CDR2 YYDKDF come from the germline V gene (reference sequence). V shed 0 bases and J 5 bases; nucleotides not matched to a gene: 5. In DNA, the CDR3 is TGTGCCACCAGCAGAGATGGACAGGGGATGGACGAGCAGTACTTC. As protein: CATSRDGQGMDEQYF.

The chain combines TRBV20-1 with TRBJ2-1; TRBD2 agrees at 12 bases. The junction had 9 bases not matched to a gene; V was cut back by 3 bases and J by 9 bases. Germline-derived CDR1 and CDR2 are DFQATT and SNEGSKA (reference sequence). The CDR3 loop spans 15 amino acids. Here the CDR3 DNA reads TGCAGTGCTAGTTCTAGCGGGAGGGCCAGGGTTGAGCAGTTCTTC. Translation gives CSASSSGRARVEQFF.

CDR3 in amino acids: CASSQERGDTQYF. In DNA form, the CDR3 reads TGCGCCAGCAGCCAAGAACGCGGAGATACGCAGTATTTT. The chain uses TRBV4-1 and TRBJ2-3; D is undetermined. Germline-derived CDR1 and CDR2 are MGHRA and YSYEKL. This CDR3 spans 13 amino acids. V was cut by 0 bases and J by 5 bases, with 6 bases left in between.

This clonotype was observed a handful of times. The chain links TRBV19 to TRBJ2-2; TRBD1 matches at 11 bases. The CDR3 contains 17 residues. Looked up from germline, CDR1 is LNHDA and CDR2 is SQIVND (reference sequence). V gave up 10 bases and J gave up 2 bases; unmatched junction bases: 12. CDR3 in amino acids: CAIAAWTGGLNTGELFF. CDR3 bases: TGTGCCATTGCCGCTTGGACAGGGGGCCTAAACACCGGGGAGCTGTTTTTT.

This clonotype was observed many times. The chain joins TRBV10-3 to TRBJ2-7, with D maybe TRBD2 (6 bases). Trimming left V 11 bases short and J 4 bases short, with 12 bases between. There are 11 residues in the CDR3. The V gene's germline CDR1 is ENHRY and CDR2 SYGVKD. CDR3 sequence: CAGGTEYEQYF. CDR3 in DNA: TGTGCCGGCGGGACTGAGTACGAGCAGTACTTC.

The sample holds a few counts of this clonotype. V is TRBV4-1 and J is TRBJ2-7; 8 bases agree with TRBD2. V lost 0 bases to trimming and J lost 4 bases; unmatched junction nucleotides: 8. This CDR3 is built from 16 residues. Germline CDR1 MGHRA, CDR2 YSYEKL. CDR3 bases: TGCGCCAGCAGCCAAGATGAGACGGGAGGGCTTTACGAGCAGTACTTC. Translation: CASSQDETGGLYEQYF.

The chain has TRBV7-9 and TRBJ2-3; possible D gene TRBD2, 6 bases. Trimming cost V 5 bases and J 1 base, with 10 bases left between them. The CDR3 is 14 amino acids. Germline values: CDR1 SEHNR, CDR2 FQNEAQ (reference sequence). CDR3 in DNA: TGTGCCAGCAGCCCCCCTAGCGGCACAGATACGCAGTATTTT. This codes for CASSPPSGTDTQYF.

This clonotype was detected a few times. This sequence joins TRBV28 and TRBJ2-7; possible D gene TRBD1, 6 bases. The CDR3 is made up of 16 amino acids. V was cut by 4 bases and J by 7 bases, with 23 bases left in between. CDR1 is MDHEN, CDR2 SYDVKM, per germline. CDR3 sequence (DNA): TGTGCCAGCAGTTCCTTCAGGGGCTCCGGGGCTGGGGAGCAGTACTTC. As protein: CASSSFRGSGAGEQYF.

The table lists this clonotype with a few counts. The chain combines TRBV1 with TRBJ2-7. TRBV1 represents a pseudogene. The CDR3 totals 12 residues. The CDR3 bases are TGCACCAGCAGCCAGGTCTCCTACGAGCAGTACTTC. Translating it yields CTSSQVSYEQYF.

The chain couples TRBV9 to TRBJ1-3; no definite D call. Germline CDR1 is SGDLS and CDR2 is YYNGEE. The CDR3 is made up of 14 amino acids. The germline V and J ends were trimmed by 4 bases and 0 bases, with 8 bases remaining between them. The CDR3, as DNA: TGTGCCAGCAGCTCCGGGATCTCTGGAAACACCATATATTTT. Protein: CASSSGISGNTIYF.

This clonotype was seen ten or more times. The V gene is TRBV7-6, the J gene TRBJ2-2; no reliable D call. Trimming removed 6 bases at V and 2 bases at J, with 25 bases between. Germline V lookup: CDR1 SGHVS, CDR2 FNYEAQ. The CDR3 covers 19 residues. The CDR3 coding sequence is TGTGCCAGCAGGTTGTCGGGTAGAAAAACTCCAACCAACACCGGGGAGCTGTTTTTT. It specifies CASRLSGRKTPTNTGELFF.

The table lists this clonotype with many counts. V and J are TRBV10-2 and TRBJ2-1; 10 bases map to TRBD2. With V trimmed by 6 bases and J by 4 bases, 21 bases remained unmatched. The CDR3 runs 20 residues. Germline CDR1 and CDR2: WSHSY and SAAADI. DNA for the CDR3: TGCGCCAGCAGATTTAGCGGGAGGCCGACTACTGCGAGACTATACAATGAGCAGTTCTTC. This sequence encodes CASRFSGRPTTARLYNEQFF.

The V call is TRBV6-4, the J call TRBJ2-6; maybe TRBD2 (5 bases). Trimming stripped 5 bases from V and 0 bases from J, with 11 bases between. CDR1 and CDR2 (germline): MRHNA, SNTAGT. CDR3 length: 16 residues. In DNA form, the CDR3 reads TGTGCCAGCAGTCCGGACTGGGACTCTGGGGCCAACGTCCTGACTTTC. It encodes CASSPDWDSGANVLTF.

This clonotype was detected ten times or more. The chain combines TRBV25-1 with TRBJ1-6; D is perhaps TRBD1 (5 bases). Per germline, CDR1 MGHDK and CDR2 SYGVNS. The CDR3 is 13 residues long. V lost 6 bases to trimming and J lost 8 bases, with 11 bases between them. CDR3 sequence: CASSRPGDSPLHF. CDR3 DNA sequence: TGTGCCAGCAGCCGTCCGGGGGATTCACCCCTCCACTTT.

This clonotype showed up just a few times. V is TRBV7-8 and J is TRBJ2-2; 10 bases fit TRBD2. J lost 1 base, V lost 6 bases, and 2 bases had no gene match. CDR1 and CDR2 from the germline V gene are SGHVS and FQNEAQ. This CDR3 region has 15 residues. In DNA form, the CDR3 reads TGTGCCAGCAGTCGGACTAGCGGGAACACCGGGGAGCTGTTTTTT. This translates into CASSRTSGNTGELFF. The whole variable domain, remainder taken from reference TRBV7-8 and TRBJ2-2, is GAGVSQSPRYKVAKRGQDVALRCDPISGHVSLFWYQQALGQGPEFLTYFQNEAQLDKSGLPSDRFFAERPEGSVSTLKIQRTQQEDSAVYLCASSRTSGNTGELFFGEGSRLTVL.

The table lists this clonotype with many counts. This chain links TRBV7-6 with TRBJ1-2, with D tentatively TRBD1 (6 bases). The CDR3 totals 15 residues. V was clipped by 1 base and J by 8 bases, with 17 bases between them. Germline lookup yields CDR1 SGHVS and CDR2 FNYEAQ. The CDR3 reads CASSLDRGGARGYTF. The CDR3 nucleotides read TGTGCCAGCAGCTTAGATCGCGGGGGCGCGAGAGGCTACACCTTC.

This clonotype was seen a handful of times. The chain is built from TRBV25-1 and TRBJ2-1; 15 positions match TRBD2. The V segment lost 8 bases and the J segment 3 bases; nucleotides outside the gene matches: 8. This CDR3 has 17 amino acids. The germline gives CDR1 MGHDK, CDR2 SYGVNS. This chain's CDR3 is CASFGLAGGTIYNEQFF. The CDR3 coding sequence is TGTGCCAGCTTCGGACTAGCGGGAGGGACGATCTACAATGAGCAGTTCTTC.

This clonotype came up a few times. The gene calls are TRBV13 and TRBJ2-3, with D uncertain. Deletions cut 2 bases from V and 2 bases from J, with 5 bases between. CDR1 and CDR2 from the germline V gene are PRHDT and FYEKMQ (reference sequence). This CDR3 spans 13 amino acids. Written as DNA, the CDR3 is TGTGCCAGCAGCTTAAGGTCCACAGATACGCAGTATTTT. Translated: CASSLRSTDTQYF. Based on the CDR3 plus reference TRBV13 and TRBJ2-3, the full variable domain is AAGVIQSPRHLIKEKRETATLKCYPIPRHDTVYWYQQGPGQDPQFLISFYEKMQSDKGSIPDRFSAQQFSDYHSELNMSSLELGDSALYFCASSLRSTDTQYFGPGTRLTVL.

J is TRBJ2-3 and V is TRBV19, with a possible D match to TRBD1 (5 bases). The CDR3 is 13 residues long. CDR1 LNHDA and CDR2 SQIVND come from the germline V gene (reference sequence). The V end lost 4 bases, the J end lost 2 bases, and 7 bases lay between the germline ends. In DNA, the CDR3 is TGTGCCAGTAGTACAGGGTTCACAGATACGCAGTATTTT. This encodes CASSTGFTDTQYF.

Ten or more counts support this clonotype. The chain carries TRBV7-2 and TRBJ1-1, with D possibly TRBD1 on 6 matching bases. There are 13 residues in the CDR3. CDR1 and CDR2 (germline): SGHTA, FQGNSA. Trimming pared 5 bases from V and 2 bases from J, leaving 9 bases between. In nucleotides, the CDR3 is TGTGCCAGCAGCGCGGACAGAAACACTGAAGCTTTCTTT. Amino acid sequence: CASSADRNTEAFF.

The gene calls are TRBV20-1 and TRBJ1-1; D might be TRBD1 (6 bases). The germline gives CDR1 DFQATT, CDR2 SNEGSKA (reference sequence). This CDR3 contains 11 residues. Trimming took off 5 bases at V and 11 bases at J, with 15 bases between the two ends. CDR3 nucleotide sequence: TGCAGTGCTCAGGGGACCCCTGGGGCTTTCTTT. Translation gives CSAQGTPGAFF.

The CDR3 region has the DNA TGTGCCAGCAGCGTAGGTGCAGCCAACACTGAAGCTTTCTTT. It encodes CASSVGAANTEAFF. The rearrangement uses TRBV9 and TRBJ1-1; D gene uncertain. Germline V gene lookup returns CDR1 SGDLS and CDR2 YYNGEE. Trimming shortened V by 0 bases and J by 2 bases, and 8 bases separated the two germline ends. CDR3 length: 14 residues. Based on the CDR3 plus reference TRBV9 and TRBJ1-1, the full variable domain is DSGVTQTPKHLITATGQRVTLRCSPRSGDLSVYWYQQSLDQGLQFLIQYYNGEERAKGNILERFSAQQFPDLHSELNLSSLELGDSALYFCASSVGAANTEAFFGQGTRLTVV.

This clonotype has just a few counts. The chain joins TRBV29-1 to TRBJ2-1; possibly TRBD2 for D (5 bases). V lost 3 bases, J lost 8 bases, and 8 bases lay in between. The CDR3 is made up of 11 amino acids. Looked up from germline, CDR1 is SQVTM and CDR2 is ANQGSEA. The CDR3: CSVESGYEQFF. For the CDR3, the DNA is TGCAGCGTTGAGTCGGGGTATGAGCAGTTCTTC.

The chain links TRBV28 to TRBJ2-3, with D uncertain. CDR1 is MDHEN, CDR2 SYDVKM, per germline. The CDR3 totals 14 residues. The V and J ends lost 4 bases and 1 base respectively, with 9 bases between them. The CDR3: CASSSFYGTDTQYF. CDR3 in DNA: TGTGCCAGCAGTTCATTCTACGGCACAGATACGCAGTATTTT.

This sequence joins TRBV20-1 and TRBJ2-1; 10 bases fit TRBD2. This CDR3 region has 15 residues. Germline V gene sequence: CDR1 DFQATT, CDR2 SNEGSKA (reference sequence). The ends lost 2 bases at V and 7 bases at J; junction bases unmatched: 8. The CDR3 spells CSARIAGGPSNEQFF. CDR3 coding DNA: TGCAGTGCTAGAATAGCGGGAGGCCCCTCAAATGAGCAGTTCTTC.

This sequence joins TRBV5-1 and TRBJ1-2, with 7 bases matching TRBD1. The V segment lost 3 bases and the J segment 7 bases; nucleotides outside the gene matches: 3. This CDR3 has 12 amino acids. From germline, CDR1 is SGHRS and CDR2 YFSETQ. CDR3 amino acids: CASSSQGTGYTF. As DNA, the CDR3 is TGCGCCAGCAGCTCACAGGGGACTGGCTACACCTTC. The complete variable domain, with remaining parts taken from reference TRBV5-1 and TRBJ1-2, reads KAGVTQTPRYLIKTRGQQVTLSCSPISGHRSVSWYQQTPGQGLQFLFEYFSETQRNKGNFPGRFSGRQFSNSRSEMNVSTLELGDSALYLCASSSQGTGYTFGSGTRLTVV.

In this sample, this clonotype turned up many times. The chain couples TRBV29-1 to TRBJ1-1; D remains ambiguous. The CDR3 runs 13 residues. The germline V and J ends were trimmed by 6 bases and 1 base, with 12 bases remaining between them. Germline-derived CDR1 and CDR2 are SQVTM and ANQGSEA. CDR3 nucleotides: TGCAGCGTCGTACGAACGAAGAACACTGAAGCTTTCTTT. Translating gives CSVVRTKNTEAFF.